This TCR beta chain was sequenced in a study of blood T cells in healthy people across ages. For the study at large: Template switching caught about one barcoded beta molecule for each two T cells.

Germline V lookup: CDR1 SGDLS, CDR2 YYNGEE. The V end lost 0 bases, the J end lost 3 bases, and 13 bases lay between the germline ends. There are 16 residues in the CDR3. The authors ran a second PCR of about 7 to 11 cycles using a sample-barcoded 5' primer and a J-beta primer mix. In TCRdb, the 5' RACE reads were re-called with MiXCR into one record per CDR3 protein. Of around 1,000,000 distinct CDR3 sequences listed, more than 30% were seen once; the top ten hold around 14%. The rearrangement joins TRBV9 to TRBJ2-1; possible D gene TRBD2, 5 bases. This clonotype was sampled from a man aged 18-30 years in good health. Sequencing input: blood. In DNA, the CDR3 is TGTGCCAGCAGCGTAGTCGGGGATCCGGACTACAATGAGCAGTTCTTC. Translation: CASSVVGDPDYNEQFF.